This T cell receptor (beta chain) was profiled in a study of PD-L1 blockade in urothelial cancer. This sample's time point: pretreatment peripheral blood. TCRdb's table, derived via immunoSEQ multiplex PCR, lists solely in-frame clones and lacks some. The data show tens of thousands of clones, with 90% seen just once and under 2% held by the top ten. Germline CDR1 MNHEY, CDR2 SMNVEV (reference sequence). With V trimmed by 8 bases and J by 3 bases, 9 bases remained unmatched. This CDR3 is 15 amino acids long. The V call is TRBV27, the J call TRBJ2-2; TRBD1 agrees at 7 bases. The clonotype was recovered from a man aged 55 to 70 with urothelial cancer. This specimen consisted of PBMCs, obtained around atezolizumab (anti-PD-L1) treatment. CDR3: CASGLTGVDTGELFF. The CDR3 nucleotides are TGTGCCAGCGGCCTAACAGGGGTCGACACCGGGGAGCTGTTTTTT.